The sequence of this TCR beta chain was determined in a study of blood T cell repertoires in COVID-19 (dated by TCRdb to 2019 to 2021). Some background on the complete study: Collaborator samples came from the United States, Italy and Spain and covered acute and convalescent phases of COVID-19. A de-identified subject ID, COVID-19 status, age in years and sex were almost always included in the sample metadata. The dataset comprised deeply sampled blood TCRbeta repertoires from subjects exposed to, actively infected with, or recovered from COVID-19. Where available, HLA class I and class II types were obtained from metadata supplied by the sample provider rather than from assay-based typing. The prospective study material was composed of cDNA or gDNA derived from T cells, B-cell-depleted T cells, or PBMCs. The repertoires were released in a freely available public database intended as a resource for research on the immune response to SARS-CoV-2. The samples were drawn from two sources: the first 160 participants of the ongoing ImmuneRACE study, and some 1,300 subjects contributed by 6 global collaborators. What the study reported, not specific to this receptor: How much clinical and demographic metadata was included differed by source and by participant, and the metadata was provided uncurated.

As for this clone: No antigen is known for it. No much larger clone exists at a distance of one base, and base qualities are not known.

TCRbeta CDR3 regions were amplified from genomic DNA using the immunoSEQ Assay, a bias-controlled multiplex PCR. The paper's processing steps were these. The number of nucleated cells in each sample was estimated by amplification of reference gene primers within the assay. To quantify the absolute abundance of each unique TCRbeta CDR3 rearrangement, sequence reads were collapsed and filtered. For each sample, productive Simpson clonality was calculated as the square root of Simpson's diversity index over productive rearrangements. The source is immuneACCESS, and TCRdb retained only in-frame sequences with V and J called. Part of the clones is not carried over; for the studies checked, unresolved V genes explain less than half of this, and the remainder is unexplained. D and trimming come from the DNA, and the V and J calls and clone size come from that table. The sample table contains roughly 200,000 clones; only one count was recorded for around 88% of them. Around 7.9% of the sample belongs to the ten largest clones.

V is cut by 6 bases and J by 7 bases, and the space between the germline ends is 15 bases. CDR3 length: 14 amino acids, cysteine to phenylalanine. Only the CDR3 region is kept as DNA, spanning 42 bases read in frame from base 1. Per the germline V gene (reference sequence), MNHEY is the CDR1 and SMNVEV is the CDR2. Collaborating institutions collected whole blood in K2EDTA tubes following their own protocols. Collaborator samples were shipped for TCRbeta analysis as frozen whole blood, isolated PBMCs, or DNA extracted from either sample type. This clonotype was sampled from a man aged 40-49 years with active or convalescent COVID-19. The chain joins TRBV27 to TRBJ2-2; the D region possibly corresponds to TRBD2 (7 bases align). Sequencing input: peripheral blood. The DNA reads as follows: TGTGCCAGCAGCCCCCGGGGGGCGTTCGGGGAGCTGTTTTTT. This is translated as CASSPRGAFGELFF.